This is a list of T cell receptor beta chains from one sample in a study of cytomegalovirus exposure and HLA in healthy donors. Only in-frame clones appear in the TCRdb table, and some are missing; sequencing was by immunoSEQ multiplex PCR. This sample has roughly 130,000 clones, with 79% found just once. What was sequenced was PBMCs. Receptor source: a man between 18 and 29 years old in good health and CMV-seronegative. CDR3s include the opening cysteine and the closing phenylalanine or tryptophan. Each record gives: J gene, D gene, V gene, clone size, CDR3 protein, CDR3 DNA. A D gene is named only where the DNA matches it firmly. Only part of the rows carry a size: once, few, many, or a class if the clone is expanded.

>TRBJ2-1|TRBD2|TRBV15|once
CATSRDWASGRANEQFF
TGTGCCACCAGCAGAGATTGGGCCAGCGGGAGGGCCAATGAGCAGTTCTTC
>TRBJ1-1|.|TRBV25-1|.
CASKERGGDTEAFF
TGTGCCAGCAAAGAACGCGGAGGGGACACTGAAGCTTTCTTT
>TRBJ1-3|.|TRBV7-9|many
CASSLGGTVSNTIYF
TGTGCCAGCAGCTTAGGGGGCACAGTATCAAACACCATATATTTT
>TRBJ2-5|.|TRBV11-2|.
CASSFMGVKETQYF
TGTGCCAGCAGCTTTATGGGCGTCAAAGAGACCCAGTACTTC
>TRBJ1-5|.|TRBV21-1|.
CASSKKGGDQPQHF
TGTGCCAGCAGCAAAAAAGGGGGGGATCAGCCCCAGCATTTT
>TRBJ1-4|TRBD1|TRBV6-1|few
CASEQGANEKLFF
TGTGCCAGCGAGCAGGGGGCTAATGAAAAACTGTTTTTT
>TRBJ2-7|.|TRBV27|.
CASTGSSYEQYF
TGTGCCAGCACAGGTAGCTCCTACGAGCAGTACTTC
>TRBJ1-4|TRBD1|TRBV19|.
CASTGTGAPANEKLFF
TGTGCCAGTACCGGGACAGGCGCTCCGGCTAATGAAAAACTGTTTTTT
>TRBJ1-1|.|TRBV18|.
CASSRLRGGGDTEAFF
TGTGCCAGCTCCCGCTTGAGGGGCGGAGGGGACACTGAAGCTTTCTTT
>TRBJ1-2|TRBD1|TRBV29-1|.
CRGDRDGTF
TGCAGAGGGGACAGGGATGGAACCTTC
>TRBJ1-5|TRBD1|TRBV6-5|.
CASSRSGQGGQPQHF
TGTGCCAGCAGTCGTTCGGGGCAGGGGGGCCAGCCCCAGCATTTT
>TRBJ2-1|.|TRBV6-1|.
CASSDRVFQSYNEQFF
TGTGCCAGCAGTGATCGGGTATTCCAGTCCTACAATGAGCAGTTCTTC
>TRBJ2-7|TRBD2|TRBV2|.
CAIRDYYEQYF
TGTGCGATCCGGGACTACTACGAGCAGTACTTC
>TRBJ1-2|.|TRBV30|.
CAWSQTGYEGYTF
TGTGCCTGGAGTCAAACAGGGTACGAGGGCTACACCTTC
>TRBJ2-7|.|TRBV6-5|.
CASSYSTPELHYEQYF
TGTGCCAGCAGTTACTCAACCCCGGAGCTCCACTACGAGCAGTACTTC
>TRBJ1-6|.|TRBV28|.
CASSPRSSSYNSPLHF
TGTGCCAGCAGTCCCCGGTCCTCCTCCTATAATTCACCCCTCCACTTT
>TRBJ2-5|TRBD1|TRBV5-4|.
CASSLRDRGWETQYF
TGTGCCAGCAGCTTGAGGGACAGGGGCTGGGAGACCCAGTACTTC
>TRBJ2-3|TRBD2|TRBV5-1|.
CASTPSGSTDTQYF
TGCGCCAGCACCCCTAGCGGAAGTACAGATACGCAGTATTTT
>TRBJ2-5|.|TRBV5-1|.
CASSEAATQYF
TGCGCCAGCAGCGAGGCTGCGACCCAGTACTTC
>TRBJ2-1|TRBD2|TRBV5-4|.
CASSIGGFNEQFF
TGTGCCAGCTCAATCGGGGGGTTCAATGAGCAGTTCTTC
>TRBJ2-1|.|TRBV6-5|.
CASSYSSGPYNEQFF
TGTGCCAGCAGTTACTCTAGCGGCCCCTACAATGAGCAGTTCTTC
>TRBJ1-4|TRBD1|TRBV7-8|.
CASSLVRTGTEKLFF
TGTGCCAGCAGCTTAGTAAGGACAGGGACGGAAAAACTGTTTTTT
>TRBJ2-7|.|TRBV5-1|.
CASSLAGEIYEQYF
TGCGCCAGCAGCTTGGCGGGGGAGATCTACGAGCAGTACTTC
>TRBJ1-1|.|TRBV7-2|.
CASSLEAGVRTQAFF
TGTGCCAGCAGCTTAGAGGCGGGAGTGAGAACCCAAGCTTTCTTT